This record covers a single T cell receptor beta chain. Antigen unknown. The ends were cut back, 8 bases at V and 1 base at J, with 20 bases in the middle. The CDR3 totals 16 residues. The germline V gene encodes CDR1 LNHDA and CDR2 SQIVND (reference sequence). TCRdb keeps only in-frame clones here, not all; method: immunoSEQ multiplex PCR. In the table there are 25,000 to 30,000 clones, 60% to 80% of which are singletons. This sample was taken from a study of CD4 T cells in relation to SARS-CoV-2 and coronaviruses. The unexposed donors gave CD4+ T cells in about 2011-2019, prior to COVID-19. CD4+ T cells were isolated from the cells after 10 days of culture.

The clonotype was recovered from a human donor in good health. Sequencing was performed on CD4+ T cells from PBMCs, cultured in vitro. This chain joins TRBV19 and TRBJ1-1; a possible D gene is TRBD1 (5 bases). The CDR3 sequence is CASGPPPGRGNTEAFF. The CDR3 coding sequence is TGTGCCAGTGGGCCCCCGCCGGGGCGGGGGAACACTGAAGCTTTCTTT.